Below are 17 T cell receptor delta chains sequenced from a single sample in a study of γδ T cells in repeated Plasmodium falciparum infection. TCRdb redid clone calling on the multiplex PCR reads using CATT. The sample shows approximately 90,000 delta-chain clones, more than 0.85% of them seen only once. Flow sorting of PBMC yielded separate Vgamma9/Vdelta2+ and Vdelta2-negative gammadelta T cell populations for bulk repertoire analysis. Source material: gamma-delta T cells from blood. The receptors were gathered from a pool of human donors (malaria-infected and uninfected, not separated).

Turning to this clone: This likely came from a read error, as a far larger clone is one base away. Other DNA sequences of this sample code for an identical CDR3. The J gene is uncalled and the V gene is TRDV1; no DNA check was done on the table's D call, TRDD3. Germline values: CDR1 TSWWSYY, CDR2 QGS. The CDR3 length is 24 residues. DNA of the CDR3: TGTGCTCTTGGGGAATCCCCAACCTCCTCGATGTACTGGGGGATCACCCCTCACACCGATAAACTTATCTTT. Encoded protein: CALGESPTSSMYWGITPHTDKLIF.

This clone has just a few counts. This probably arose from a read error, given a far larger clone one base away. This sample also contains other DNA sequences that code for the same CDR3. The V gene is TRDV1, the J gene TRDJ1; TRDD3 matches at 7 bases. No J gene is reported in TCRdb; it was inferred here by comparing the DNA with germline. The V segment lost 0 bases and the J segment 9 bases; nucleotides outside the gene matches: 28. CDR1 and CDR2 from the germline V gene are TSWWSYY and QGS. The CDR3 totals 21 residues. DNA of the CDR3: TGTGCTCTTGGGGAACTAGCCCCTCGGCCCTCCGTCTGGGGGTCCCTGTTCCAACTCATCTTT. Protein sequence: CALGELAPRPSVWGSLFQLIF.

This clone was counted many times. A read error likely explains why the TCRdb protein, taken from a much larger clone, differs from this DNA's translation at residue 9; the protein shown is translated from the DNA. In the same sample, other DNA sequences code for this CDR3. The V call is TRDV2, the J call TRDJ1; D is unclear. The J gene, absent from TCRdb, was called here by matching the DNA to germline. V lost 0 bases and J lost 4, with 17 bases in between. Germline CDR1 GEAIGNYY, CDR2 EKD. The CDR3 length is 16 residues. This CDR3 reads CACDTVSRAGDDKLIF. In nucleotides, the CDR3 is TGTGCCTGTGACACCGTATCCCGTGCTGGAGACGATAAACTCATCTTT.

This clone was seen a few times. One base separates it from a far larger clone, so it is likely a read error. Different DNA sequences within this sample yield the same CDR3. The chain couples TRDV2 to TRDJ1; tentative D call: TRDD3 (5 bases). TCRdb supplies no J gene; here it was assigned by aligning the nucleotide sequence to germline. Germline CDR1 reads GEAIGNYY; CDR2 reads EKD. The CDR3 is 18 residues long. The V end was cut by 0 bases, the J end by 4 bases, with 23 bases between. CDR3 nucleotide sequence: TGTGCCTGTGACACCGCAACGGGCGGGGGGTTTACCCTCGATAAACTCATCTTT. Translated, it gives CACDTATGGGFTLDKLIF.

A word on this clone: With only one base between it and a far larger clone, this is likely a read error. Other DNA sequences of this sample code for an identical CDR3. The CDR3 DNA reads TGTGCCTGTGATACGGGTACTGGGGGACCTCCTTTGTACACCGATAAACTCATCTTT. It is translated as CACDTGTGGPPLYTDKLIF. V is TRDV2 and J is TRDJ1; TRDD3 matches at 9 bases. The J gene comes from matching the DNA to germline here; TCRdb lacks it. CDR3 length: 19 residues. V lost 4 bases and J lost 0; bases outside the gene matches: 17. CDR1 and CDR2 from the germline V gene are GEAIGNYY and EKD.

Remarks on this clone: The TCRdb protein comes from a much larger clone and disagrees with this DNA's translation at residue 3, likely due to a read error; the protein given here is derived from the DNA. V is TRDV2 and J is TRDJ1, with 10 bases lining up with TRDD3. Matching the DNA to germline supplied the J gene, which TCRdb does not give. CDR1 is GEAIGNYY and CDR2 is EKD in the germline V gene. The CDR3 covers 16 residues. For the CDR3, the DNA is TGTGCCCGTGACAATTTGGGGGATACCAGTACCGATAAACTCATCTTT. This sequence encodes CARDNLGDTSTDKLIF.

By proportion, this clone is medium-sized. The identical CDR3 is also encoded by other nucleotide sequences in the sample. The gene calls are TRDV2 and TRDJ1, with 11 bases that match TRDD3. The germline V gene encodes CDR1 GEAIGNYY and CDR2 EKD. V shed 0 bases, J shed 1 base, and the junction held 12 bases outside the gene matches. The length of the CDR3 is 19 residues. DNA for the CDR3: TGTGCCTGTGACACCGTACGAGGTGGGGGATACGCGAGCACCGATAAACTCATCTTT. Amino acid sequence: CACDTVRGGGYASTDKLIF.

Of note for this clone: One base separates it from a far larger clone, so it is likely a read error. The chain carries TRDV1 and TRDJ1; D possibly corresponds to TRDD3 (6 bases). TCRdb carries no J gene annotation; the J gene was assigned here by matching the DNA with germline. The germline CDR1 and CDR2 sequences are TSWWSYY and QGS. The CDR3 length is 19 residues. With 3 bases removed from V and 3 bases from J, the gap between germline ends came to 26 bases. CDR3 sequence reads: CALGEYRVRNWVGPDKLIF. The CDR3 DNA reads as TGTGCTCTTGGGGAGTACCGTGTCCGAAACTGGGTTGGCCCCGATAAACTCATCTTT.

This clone was observed a few times. A far larger clone is only one base removed, so a read error is likely. The same CDR3 arises from other DNA sequences in this sample as well. The V gene is TRDV2, the J gene TRDJ1; 9 bases match TRDD3. Since TCRdb gives no J gene, matching the DNA to germline was used here to assign it. This CDR3 comprises 22 residues. The germline V gene encodes CDR1 GEAIGNYY and CDR2 EKD. V dropped 0 bases and J dropped 0; count of bases not matched to a gene: 22. This CDR3 is CACDTGGPDTGGRAPYTDKLIF. The CDR3 DNA follows: TGTGCCTGTGACACCGGAGGCCCGGATACTGGGGGACGCGCTCCGTACACCGATAAACTCATCTTT.

Notes on this clone: The protein in TCRdb stems from a much larger clone and differs at residue 3 from this DNA's translation, likely a read error; here the protein is translated from the DNA. The chain combines TRDV1 with TRDJ4; 11 nucleotides agree with TRDD3. TCRdb gives no J gene; it was assigned here by matching the DNA to germline. Germline CDR1 TSWWSYY, CDR2 QGS. This CDR3 region has 23 residues. CDR3 in amino acids: CAPGELLPGMWGIRWGRARPLIF. The CDR3, as DNA: TGTGCTCCTGGGGAACTGCTACCTGGGATGTGGGGGATACGCTGGGGCAGGGCCAGACCCCTGATCTTT.

Note on this clone: A far larger clone is off by one base, so a read error is likely. Other DNA sequences of this sample code for an identical CDR3. The V gene corresponds to TRDV1; no J gene was called; the table assigns TRDD3, which was not confirmed against the DNA. The CDR3 has 16 amino acids. Germline V gives CDR1 TSWWSYY, CDR2 QGS. The chain's CDR3 is CALSSGGDTPALLLIF. CDR3 coding DNA: TGTGCTCTCTCCTCGGGGGGGGATACGCCGGCGTTGTTGCTCATCTTT.

A note on this clone: The protein recorded in TCRdb matches a much larger clone and deviates from this DNA's translation at residue 5, suggesting a read error; the protein here is obtained by translating the DNA. The CDR3 bases are TGTGCTCTTGGGAGACGGAGCTGGGGGATACGCGTTGTTTGGGCCGATAAACTCATCTTT. Residues: CALGRRSWGIRVVWADKLIF. The chain combines TRDV1 with TRDJ1; 12 nucleotides match TRDD3. The CDR3 has 20 residues. V shed 5 bases, J shed 3 bases, and the junction held 19 bases outside the gene matches. Germline CDR1 TSWWSYY, CDR2 QGS.

This clone was detected only a few times. It differs at one base from a far larger clone, so likely a read error. This sample includes further DNA sequences coding for the same CDR3. V and J are TRDV1 and TRDJ2, with 11 bases lining up with TRDD3. Matching the DNA to germline supplied the J gene, which TCRdb does not give. In germline, CDR1 is TSWWSYY, CDR2 QGS. CDR3 length: 25 amino acids. The CDR3 DNA is TGCGCTCTTGGGGAAGATCCTACGCTCGTACTGGGGGATATTTCACGTGGGGCTTTGACAGCACAACTCTTCTTT. The encoded protein is CALGEDPTLVLGDISRGALTAQLFF.

The genes are TRDV2 and TRDJ1, with 10 bases matching TRDD3. No J gene is reported in TCRdb; it was inferred here by comparing the DNA with germline. From germline, CDR1 is GEAIGNYY and CDR2 EKD. CDR3 length: 19 residues. Losses at the gene ends were 3 bases for V and 0 bases for J; bases not matched to a gene: 15. The CDR3 is CACDPLMGDTTMNTDKLIF. The CDR3 bases are TGTGCCTGTGACCCCCTAATGGGGGATACAACTATGAACACCGATAAACTCATCTTT.

Only a few counts were recorded for this clone. TCRdb's protein, taken from a much larger clone, differs from this DNA's translation at residue 13, likely owing to a read error; the protein displayed comes from the DNA. No call was made for the V gene; the J gene is TRDJ1; the table calls TRDD3, which could not be checked here. This CDR3 spans 16 amino acids. CDR3 in DNA: TGTGCTCTTGGGGAAGTACCCGCCTATACCACCGATGAACTCATCTTT. It translates to CALGEVPAYTTDELIF.

This clone was seen a few times. The protein TCRdb lists belongs to a much larger clone and differs from this DNA's translation at residue 17, which points to a read error; the protein shown is made from the DNA. The V gene was identified as TRDV2, while no J gene was called; TRDD3, the table's D call, lacks a check against the DNA. The CDR3 is made up of 19 amino acids. Germline V lookup: CDR1 GEAIGNYY, CDR2 EKD. For the CDR3, the DNA is TGTGCCTGTTTCTCCCTTTTCGGATGGGATACGCCGGACACCGATAAACCCATCTTT. Translated: CACFSLFGWDTPDTDKPIF.

In the case of this clone: A far larger clone is one base from this, pointing to a likely read error. Other nucleotide sequences from this sample produce the same CDR3. The V gene call is TRDV1, and the J gene call is absent; the table gives TRDD3 as D, unverified against the DNA. The CDR3 sequence is 18 residues long. CDR1 is TSWWSYY, CDR2 QGS, per germline. CDR3 sequence: CALGELEKLGAKTAQLFF. CDR3 nucleotides: TGTGCTCTTGGGGAACTCGAGAAGCTGGGGGCTAAGACAGCACAGCTCTTCTTT.